Sequencing of this T cell receptor (beta chain) was carried out in a study of OX40 agonist ivuxolimab in advanced cancers. About the study: It was ivuxolimab, an agonistic anti-OX40 (CD134) antibody, that patients were treated with.

Peripheral blood came from all dose cohorts at three timepoints. Germline assignment: CDR1 LNHNV and CDR2 YYDKDF (reference sequence). Trimming cost V 5 bases and J 0 bases; bases outside gene matches: 21. This CDR3 has 21 residues. The protocol was immunoSEQ multiplex PCR, while the TCRdb copy is restricted to in-frame clones and leaves out a portion. The table records roughly 67,000 clones, roughly 82% of them present only once. The chain employs TRBV15 and TRBJ2-3, with 9 bases identical to TRBD2. The material sequenced was CD4+ or CD8+ T cells sorted from blood, taken in a trial of the OX40 agonist ivuxolimab. The source is an adult with an advanced solid tumor such as melanoma, head and neck, liver or kidney cancer. DNA of the CDR3: TGTGCCACCAGCCCCTCCCGGCACAAATTTCTAGCGGGGTATAGCACAGATACGCAGTATTTT. Its translation: CATSPSRHKFLAGYSTDTQYF.